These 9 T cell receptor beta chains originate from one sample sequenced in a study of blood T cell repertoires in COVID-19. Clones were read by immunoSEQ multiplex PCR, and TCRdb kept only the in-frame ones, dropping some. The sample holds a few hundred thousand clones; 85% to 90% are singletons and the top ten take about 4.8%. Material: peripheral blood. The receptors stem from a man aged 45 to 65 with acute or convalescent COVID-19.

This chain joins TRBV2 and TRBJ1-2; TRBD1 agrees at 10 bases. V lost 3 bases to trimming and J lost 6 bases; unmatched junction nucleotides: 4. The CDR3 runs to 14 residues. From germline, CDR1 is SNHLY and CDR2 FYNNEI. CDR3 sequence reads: CASSDAGQGNGYTF. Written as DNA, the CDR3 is TGTGCCAGCAGTGATGCGGGACAGGGGAATGGCTACACCTTC.

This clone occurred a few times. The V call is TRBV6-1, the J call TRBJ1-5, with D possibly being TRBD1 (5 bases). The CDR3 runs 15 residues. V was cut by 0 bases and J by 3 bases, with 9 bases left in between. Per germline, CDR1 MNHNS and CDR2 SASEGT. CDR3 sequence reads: CASSEAGRVNQPQHF. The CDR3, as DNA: TGTGCCAGCAGTGAAGCCGGCAGGGTCAATCAGCCCCAGCATTTT.

CDR3 in amino acids: CANRDTAGLYGYTF. The CDR3 nucleotides read TGTGCCAATCGGGACACCGCGGGCCTATATGGCTACACCTTC. The chain links TRBV6-5 to TRBJ1-2, with a possible D match to TRBD1 (6 bases). Trimming cost V 10 bases and J 5 bases, with 20 bases left between them. The CDR3 extends over 14 amino acids. Germline V gene lookup returns CDR1 MNHEY and CDR2 SVGAGI.

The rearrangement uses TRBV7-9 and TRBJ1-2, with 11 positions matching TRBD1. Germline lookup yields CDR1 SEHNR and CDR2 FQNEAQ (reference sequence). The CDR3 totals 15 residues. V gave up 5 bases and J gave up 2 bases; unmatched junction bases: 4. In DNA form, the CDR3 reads TGTGCCAGCAGCAACCGGGACAGGGGGAACTATGGCTACACCTTC. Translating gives CASSNRDRGNYGYTF.

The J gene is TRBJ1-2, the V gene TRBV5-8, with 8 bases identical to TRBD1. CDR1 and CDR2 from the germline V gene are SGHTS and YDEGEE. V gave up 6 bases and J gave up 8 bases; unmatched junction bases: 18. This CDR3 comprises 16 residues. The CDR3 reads CASTLAGGLPKEGYTF. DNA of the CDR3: TGTGCCAGCACCCTGGCAGGGGGCCTACCAAAGGAGGGCTACACCTTC.

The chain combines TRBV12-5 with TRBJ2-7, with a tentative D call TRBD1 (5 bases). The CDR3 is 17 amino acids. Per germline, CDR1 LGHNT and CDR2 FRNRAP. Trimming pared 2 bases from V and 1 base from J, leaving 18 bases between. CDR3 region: CASGLQVGQALSYEQYF. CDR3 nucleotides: TGTGCTAGTGGTTTGCAAGTGGGGCAGGCTTTGTCCTACGAGCAGTACTTC.

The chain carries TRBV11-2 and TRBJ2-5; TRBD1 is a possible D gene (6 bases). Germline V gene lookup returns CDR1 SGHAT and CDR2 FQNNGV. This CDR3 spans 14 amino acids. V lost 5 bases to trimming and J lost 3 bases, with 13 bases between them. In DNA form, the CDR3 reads TGTGCCAGCAGCAAGGGACAAGCCAAAGAGACCCAGTACTTC. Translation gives CASSKGQAKETQYF.

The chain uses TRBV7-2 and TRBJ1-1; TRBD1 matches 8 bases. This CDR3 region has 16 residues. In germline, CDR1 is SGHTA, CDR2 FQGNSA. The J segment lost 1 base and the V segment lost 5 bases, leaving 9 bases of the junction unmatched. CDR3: CASSPDSDRANTEAFF. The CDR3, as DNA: TGTGCCAGCAGCCCCGACTCGGACAGGGCGAACACTGAAGCTTTCTTT. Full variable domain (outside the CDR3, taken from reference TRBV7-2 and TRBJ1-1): GAGVSQSPSNKVTEKGKDVELRCDPISGHTALYWYRQSLGQGLEFLIYFQGNSAPDKSGLPSDRFSAERTGGSVSTLTIQRTQQEDSAVYLCASSPDSDRANTEAFFGQGTRLTVV.

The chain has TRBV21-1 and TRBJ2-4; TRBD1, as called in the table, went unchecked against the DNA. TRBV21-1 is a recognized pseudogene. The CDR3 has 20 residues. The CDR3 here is CASSKVRTGGRRLAKNIQYF. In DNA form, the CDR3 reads TGTGCCAGCAGCAAAGTCAGGACAGGGGGTCGCCGACTAGCCAAAAACATTCAGTACTTC.